These T cell receptor beta chains were read from a single sample in a study of identical twins. TCRdb re-called the 5' RACE reads with MiXCR, one entry per CDR3 protein. This repertoire shows around 570,000 distinct CDR3 sequences, 9% to 10% found once; its top ten account for around 3.2%. Another study also made use of these data, one on yellow fever vaccine responses in identical twins.

Sequenced sample: PBMCs. The receptors come from a woman younger than 35 in good health. The CDR3 runs from the conserved cysteine through the conserved F or W. The order of the fields is clone size, V gene, D gene, J gene, CDR3 protein, CDR3 DNA. The D gene is left open where the match is weak. Expanded clones get a size class; other rows say once, few or many, or leave the size out.

size: few
V: TRBV20-1
D: .
J: TRBJ1-6
CDR3: CSASPVRGSPLHF
DNA: TGCAGTGCTAGCCCTGTCAGGGGTTCACCCCTCCACTTT

size: .
V: TRBV19
D: .
J: TRBJ2-1
CDR3: CASISPGQKGSDEQFF
DNA: TGTGCCAGTATTTCACCGGGACAAAAAGGGTCGGATGAGCAGTTCTTC

size: few
V: TRBV20-1
D: .
J: TRBJ2-7
CDR3: CSARPGTYEQYF
DNA: TGCAGTGCTAGACCCGGGACCTACGAGCAGTACTTC

size: .
V: TRBV2
D: TRBD1
J: TRBJ2-7
CDR3: CASSPGQALLGEQYF
DNA: TGTGCCAGCAGCCCCGGACAGGCTCTTCTGGGGGAGCAGTACTTC

size: few
V: TRBV28
D: .
J: TRBJ1-2
CDR3: CASSSGRNYGYTF
DNA: TGTGCCAGCAGTTCTGGACGGAACTATGGCTACACCTTC

size: .
V: TRBV20-1
D: .
J: TRBJ2-1
CDR3: CSAEGSSYNEQFF
DNA: TGCAGTGCTGAGGGAAGCTCCTACAATGAGCAGTTCTTC

size: .
V: TRBV4-3
D: .
J: TRBJ2-7
CDR3: CASSQELTGPSYEQYF
DNA: TGCGCCAGCAGCCAAGAACTTACGGGACCGTCCTACGAGCAGTACTTC

size: few
V: TRBV20-1
D: .
J: TRBJ2-3
CDR3: CSASIPGGTDTQYF
DNA: TGCAGTGCTAGTATCCCCGGAGGCACAGATACGCAGTATTTT

size: .
V: TRBV5-1
D: .
J: TRBJ1-1
CDR3: CASSLLGLSGAFF
DNA: TGCGCCAGCAGCTTGTTGGGCTTGAGTGGAGCTTTCTTT

size: few
V: TRBV4-2
D: .
J: TRBJ2-7
CDR3: CASSQDERGPYF
DNA: TGTGCCAGCAGCCAAGACGAGAGGGGTCCGTACTTC

size: few
V: TRBV29-1
D: TRBD2
J: TRBJ2-3
CDR3: CSVFGTSGTDTQYF
DNA: TGCAGCGTTTTCGGGACTAGCGGCACAGATACGCAGTATTTT

size: many
V: TRBV6-2/TRBV6-3
D: .
J: TRBJ2-4
CDR3: CASSYFHSVGNIQYF
DNA: TGTGCCAGCAGTTACTTCCATTCGGTGGGAAACATTCAGTACTTC

size: few
V: TRBV7-2
D: .
J: TRBJ2-7
CDR3: CASSLASLGRGSYEQYF
DNA: TGTGCCAGCAGCTTAGCGTCTCTAGGGAGAGGTTCCTACGAGCAGTACTTC

size: few
V: TRBV6-1
D: .
J: TRBJ2-2
CDR3: CASSEDVTLPPGAGELFF
DNA: TGTGCCAGCAGTGAAGACGTGACGCTACCACCGGGGGCCGGGGAGCTGTTTTTT

size: .
V: TRBV3-1
D: TRBD2
J: TRBJ2-7
CDR3: CASSQAPGLVVQYF
DNA: TGTGCCAGCAGCCAGGCTCCGGGACTAGTCGTGCAGTACTTC

size: .
V: TRBV7-6
D: .
J: TRBJ1-5
CDR3: CASSQDDSNQPQHF
DNA: TGTGCCAGCAGCCAGGACGATAGCAATCAGCCCCAGCATTTT